This T cell receptor beta chain was sequenced in a study of blood T cell repertoires in COVID-19. About the study: Some COVID-19 samples were acute and others convalescent; all came from the United States, Italy and Spain.

The CDR3 contains 14 residues. Looked up from germline, CDR1 is SGDLS and CDR2 is YYNGEE. Trimming pared 4 bases from V and 5 bases from J, leaving 15 bases between. Participant age was roughly 18 to 95 years, and participants resided in around 24 US areas. Cohort allocation depended upon clinical history that participants reported. Assay used: immunoSEQ multiplex PCR; TCRdb lists only in-frame clones, some missing. Among around 200,000 clones listed, about 91% were seen once. The material sequenced was PBMCs or T cells enriched from blood (not recorded which). The origin of this receptor is a man younger than 35 with acute COVID-19. V gene TRBV9 combines with J gene TRBJ1-1; no reliable D call. In DNA, the CDR3 is TGTGCCAGCAGCCCCGACTCCAAAGTGACTGAAGCTTTCTTT. This sequence encodes CASSPDSKVTEAFF.